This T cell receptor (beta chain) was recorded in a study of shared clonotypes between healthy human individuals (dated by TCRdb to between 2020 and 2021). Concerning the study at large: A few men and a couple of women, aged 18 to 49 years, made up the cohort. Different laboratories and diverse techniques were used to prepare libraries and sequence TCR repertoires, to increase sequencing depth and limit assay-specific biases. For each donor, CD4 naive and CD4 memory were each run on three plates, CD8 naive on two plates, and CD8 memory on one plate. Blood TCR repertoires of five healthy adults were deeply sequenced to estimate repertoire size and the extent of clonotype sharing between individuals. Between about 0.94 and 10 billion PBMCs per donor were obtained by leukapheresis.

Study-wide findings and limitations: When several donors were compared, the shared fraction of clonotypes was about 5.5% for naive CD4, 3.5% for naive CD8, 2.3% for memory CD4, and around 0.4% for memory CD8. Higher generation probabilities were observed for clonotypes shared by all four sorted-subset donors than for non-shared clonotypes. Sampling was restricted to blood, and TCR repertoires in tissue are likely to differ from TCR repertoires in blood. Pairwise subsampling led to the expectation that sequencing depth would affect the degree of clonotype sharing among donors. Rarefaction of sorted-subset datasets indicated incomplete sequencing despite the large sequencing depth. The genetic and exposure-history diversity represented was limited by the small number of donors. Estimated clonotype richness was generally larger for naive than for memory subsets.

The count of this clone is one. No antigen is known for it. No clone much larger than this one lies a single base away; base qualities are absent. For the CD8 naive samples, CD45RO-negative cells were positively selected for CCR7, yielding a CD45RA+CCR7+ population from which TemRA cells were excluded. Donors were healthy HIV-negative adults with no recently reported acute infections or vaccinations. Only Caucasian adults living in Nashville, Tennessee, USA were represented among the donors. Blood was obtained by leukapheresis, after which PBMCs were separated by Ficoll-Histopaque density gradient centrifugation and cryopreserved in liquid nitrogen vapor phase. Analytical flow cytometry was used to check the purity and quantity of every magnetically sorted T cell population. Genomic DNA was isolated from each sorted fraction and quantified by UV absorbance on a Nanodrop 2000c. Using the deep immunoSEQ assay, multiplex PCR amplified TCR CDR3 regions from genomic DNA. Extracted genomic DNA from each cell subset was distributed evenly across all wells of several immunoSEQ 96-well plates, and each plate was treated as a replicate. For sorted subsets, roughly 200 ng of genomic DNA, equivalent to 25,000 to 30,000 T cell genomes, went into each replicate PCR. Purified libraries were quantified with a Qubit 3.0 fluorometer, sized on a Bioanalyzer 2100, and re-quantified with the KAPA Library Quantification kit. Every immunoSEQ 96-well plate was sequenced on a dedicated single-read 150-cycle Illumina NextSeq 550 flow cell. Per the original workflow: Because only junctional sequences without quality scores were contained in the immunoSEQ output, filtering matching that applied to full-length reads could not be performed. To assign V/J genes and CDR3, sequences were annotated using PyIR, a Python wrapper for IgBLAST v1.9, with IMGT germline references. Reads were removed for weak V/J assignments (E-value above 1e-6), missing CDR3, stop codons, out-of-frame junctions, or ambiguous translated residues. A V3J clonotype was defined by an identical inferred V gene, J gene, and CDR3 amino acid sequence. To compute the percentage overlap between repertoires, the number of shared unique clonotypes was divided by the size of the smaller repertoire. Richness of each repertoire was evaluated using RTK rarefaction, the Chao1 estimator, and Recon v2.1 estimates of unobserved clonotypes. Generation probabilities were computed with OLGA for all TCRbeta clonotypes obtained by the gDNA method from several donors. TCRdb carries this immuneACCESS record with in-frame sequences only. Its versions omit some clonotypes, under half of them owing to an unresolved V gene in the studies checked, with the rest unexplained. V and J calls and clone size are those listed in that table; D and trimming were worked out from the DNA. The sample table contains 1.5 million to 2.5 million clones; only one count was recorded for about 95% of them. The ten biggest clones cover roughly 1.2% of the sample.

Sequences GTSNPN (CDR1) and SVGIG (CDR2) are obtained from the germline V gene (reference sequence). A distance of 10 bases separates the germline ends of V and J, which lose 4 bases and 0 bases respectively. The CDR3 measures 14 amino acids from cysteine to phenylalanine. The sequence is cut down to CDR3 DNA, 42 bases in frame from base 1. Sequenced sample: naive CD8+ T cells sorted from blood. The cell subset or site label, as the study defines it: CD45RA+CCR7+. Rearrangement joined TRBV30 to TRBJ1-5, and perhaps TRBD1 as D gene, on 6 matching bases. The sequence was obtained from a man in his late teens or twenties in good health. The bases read TGTGCCTGGAATACAGGGATTAGCAATCAGCCCCAGCATTTT. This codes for CAWNTGISNQPQHF.